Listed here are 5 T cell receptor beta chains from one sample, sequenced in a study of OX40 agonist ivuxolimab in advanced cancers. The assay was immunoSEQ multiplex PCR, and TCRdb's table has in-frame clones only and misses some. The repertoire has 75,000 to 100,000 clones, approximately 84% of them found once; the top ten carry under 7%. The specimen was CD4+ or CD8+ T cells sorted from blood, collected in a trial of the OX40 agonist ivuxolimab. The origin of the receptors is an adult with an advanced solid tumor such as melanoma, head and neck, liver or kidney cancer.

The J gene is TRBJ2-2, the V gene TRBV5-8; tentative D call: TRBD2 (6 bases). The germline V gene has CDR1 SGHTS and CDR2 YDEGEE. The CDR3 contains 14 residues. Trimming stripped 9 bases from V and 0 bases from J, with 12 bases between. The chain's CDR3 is CANSGRTNTGELFF. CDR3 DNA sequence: TGTGCCAACTCGGGGAGGACGAACACCGGGGAGCTGTTTTTT.

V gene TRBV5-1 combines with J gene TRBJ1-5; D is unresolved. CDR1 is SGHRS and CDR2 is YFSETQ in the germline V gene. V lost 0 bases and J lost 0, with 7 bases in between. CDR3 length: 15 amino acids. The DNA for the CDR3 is TGCGCCAGCAGCTTGGATGGGTATAGCAATCAGCCCCAGCATTTT. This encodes CASSLDGYSNQPQHF.

CDR3 coding DNA: TGCGCCAGCAGCTTTAACGCCCGGGACAGGAACTCTGGAAACACCATATATTTT. The encoded protein is CASSFNARDRNSGNTIYF. V and J are TRBV5-1 and TRBJ1-3; 8 bases are shared with TRBD1. The CDR3 runs to 18 residues. CDR1 is SGHRS and CDR2 is YFSETQ in the germline V gene. V shed 2 bases and J 0 bases; nucleotides not matched to a gene: 10.

CDR3 nucleotide sequence: TGTGCCAGCAGCCCCCGAGTAGCAGCTTCCTACAATGAGCAGTTCTTC. This codes for CASSPRVAASYNEQFF. The genes are TRBV7-2 and TRBJ2-1; D is undetermined. The CDR3 sequence is 16 residues long. Germline CDR1 SGHTA, CDR2 FQGNSA. V was pared by 5 bases and J by 1 base, with 15 bases between.

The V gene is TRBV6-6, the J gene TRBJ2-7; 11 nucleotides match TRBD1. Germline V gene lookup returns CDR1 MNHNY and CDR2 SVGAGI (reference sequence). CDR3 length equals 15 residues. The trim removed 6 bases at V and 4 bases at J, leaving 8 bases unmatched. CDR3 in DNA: TGTGCCAGCAGCCCCCCGGACAGGGGGCGGTACGAGCAGTACTTC. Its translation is CASSPPDRGRYEQYF.